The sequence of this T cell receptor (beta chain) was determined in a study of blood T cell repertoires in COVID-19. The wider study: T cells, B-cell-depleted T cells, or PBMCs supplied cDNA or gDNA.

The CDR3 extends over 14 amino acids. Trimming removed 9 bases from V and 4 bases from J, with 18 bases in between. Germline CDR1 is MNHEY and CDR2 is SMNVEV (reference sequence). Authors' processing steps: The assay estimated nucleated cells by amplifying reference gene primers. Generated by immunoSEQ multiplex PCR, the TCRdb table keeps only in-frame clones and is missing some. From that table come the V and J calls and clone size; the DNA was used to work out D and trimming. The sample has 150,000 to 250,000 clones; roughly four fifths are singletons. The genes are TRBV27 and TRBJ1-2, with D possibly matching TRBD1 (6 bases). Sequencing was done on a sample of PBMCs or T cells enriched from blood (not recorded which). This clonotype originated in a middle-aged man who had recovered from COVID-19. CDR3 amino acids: CASSGSGHFYGYTF. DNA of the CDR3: TGTGCCAGTAGTGGCTCGGGACACTTCTATGGCTACACCTTC.